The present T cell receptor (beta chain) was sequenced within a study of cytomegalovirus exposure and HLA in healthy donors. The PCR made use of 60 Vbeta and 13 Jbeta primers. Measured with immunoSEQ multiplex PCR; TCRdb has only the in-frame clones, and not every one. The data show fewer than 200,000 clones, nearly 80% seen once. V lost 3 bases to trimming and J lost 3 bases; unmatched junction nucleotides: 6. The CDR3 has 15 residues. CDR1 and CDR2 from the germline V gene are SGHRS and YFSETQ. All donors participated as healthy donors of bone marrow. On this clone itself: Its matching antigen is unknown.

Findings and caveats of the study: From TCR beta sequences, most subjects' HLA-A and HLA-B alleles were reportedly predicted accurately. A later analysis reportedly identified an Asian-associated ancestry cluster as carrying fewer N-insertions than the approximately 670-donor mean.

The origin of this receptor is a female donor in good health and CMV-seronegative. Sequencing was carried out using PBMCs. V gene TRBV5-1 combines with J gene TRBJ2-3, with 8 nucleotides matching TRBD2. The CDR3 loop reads CASSWASGSTDTQYF. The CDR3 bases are TGCGCCAGCAGCTGGGCTAGCGGGTCGACAGATACGCAGTATTTT.